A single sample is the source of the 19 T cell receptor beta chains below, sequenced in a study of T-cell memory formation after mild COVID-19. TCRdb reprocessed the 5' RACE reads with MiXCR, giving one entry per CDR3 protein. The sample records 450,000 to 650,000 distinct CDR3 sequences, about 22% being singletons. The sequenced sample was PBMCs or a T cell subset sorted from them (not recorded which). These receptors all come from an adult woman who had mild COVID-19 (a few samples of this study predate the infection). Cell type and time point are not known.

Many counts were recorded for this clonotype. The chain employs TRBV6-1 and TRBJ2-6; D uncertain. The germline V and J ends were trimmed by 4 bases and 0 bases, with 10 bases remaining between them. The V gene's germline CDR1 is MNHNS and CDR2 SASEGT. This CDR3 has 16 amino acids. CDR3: CASSGSPGSGANVLTF. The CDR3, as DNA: TGTGCCAGCAGTGGTTCCCCCGGCTCTGGGGCCAACGTCCTGACTTTC.

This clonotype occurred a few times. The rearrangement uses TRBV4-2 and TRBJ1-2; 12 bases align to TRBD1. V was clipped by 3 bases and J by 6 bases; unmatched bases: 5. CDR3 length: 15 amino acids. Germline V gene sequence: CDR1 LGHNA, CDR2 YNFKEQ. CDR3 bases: TGTGCCAGCAGCCAGGGACAGGGGGCTTCTAATGGCTACACCTTC. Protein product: CASSQGQGASNGYTF.

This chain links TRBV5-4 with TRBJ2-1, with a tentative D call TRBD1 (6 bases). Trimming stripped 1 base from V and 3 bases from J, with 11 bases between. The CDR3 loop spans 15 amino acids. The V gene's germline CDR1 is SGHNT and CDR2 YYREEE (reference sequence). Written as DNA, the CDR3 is TGTGCCAGCAGCTTGCTCTGGACAGACTACAATGAGCAGTTCTTC. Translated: CASSLLWTDYNEQFF.

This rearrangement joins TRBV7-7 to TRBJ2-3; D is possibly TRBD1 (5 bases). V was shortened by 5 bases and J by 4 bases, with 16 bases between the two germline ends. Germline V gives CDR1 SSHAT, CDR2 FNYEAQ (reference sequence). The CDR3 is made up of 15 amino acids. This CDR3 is CASSPGLGAADTQYF. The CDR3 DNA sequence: TGTGCCAGCAGCCCTGGGTTAGGGGCGGCAGATACGCAGTATTTT.

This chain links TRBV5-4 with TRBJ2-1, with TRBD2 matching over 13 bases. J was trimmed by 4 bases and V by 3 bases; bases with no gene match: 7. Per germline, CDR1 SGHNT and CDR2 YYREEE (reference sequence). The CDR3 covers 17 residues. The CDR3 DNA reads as TGTGCCAGCAGCTCCACTAGCGGGGGGGCCCAGTACAATGAGCAGTTCTTC. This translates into CASSSTSGGAQYNEQFF.

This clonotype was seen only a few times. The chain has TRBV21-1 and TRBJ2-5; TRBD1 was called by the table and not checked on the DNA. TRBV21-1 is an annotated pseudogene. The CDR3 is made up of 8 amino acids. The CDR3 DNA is TGTGCCAGCACCAAGTCCCGCTTC. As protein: CASTKSRF.

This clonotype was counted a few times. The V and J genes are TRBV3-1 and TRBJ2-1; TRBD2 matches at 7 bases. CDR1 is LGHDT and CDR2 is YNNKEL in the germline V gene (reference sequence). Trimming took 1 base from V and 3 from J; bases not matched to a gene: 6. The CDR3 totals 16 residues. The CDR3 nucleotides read TGTGCCAGCAGCCAAGCTCCTAGCGGCTACTACAATGAGCAGTTCTTC. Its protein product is CASSQAPSGYYNEQFF.

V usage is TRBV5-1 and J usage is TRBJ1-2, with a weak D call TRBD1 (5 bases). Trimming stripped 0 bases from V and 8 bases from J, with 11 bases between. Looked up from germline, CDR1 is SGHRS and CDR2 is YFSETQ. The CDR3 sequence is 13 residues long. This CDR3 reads CASSLAYGDGYTF. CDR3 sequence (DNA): TGCGCCAGCAGCTTGGCCTACGGGGACGGCTACACCTTC. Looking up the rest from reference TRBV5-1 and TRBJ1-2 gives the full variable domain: KAGVTQTPRYLIKTRGQQVTLSCSPISGHRSVSWYQQTPGQGLQFLFEYFSETQRNKGNFPGRFSGRQFSNSRSEMNVSTLELGDSALYLCASSLAYGDGYTFGSGTRLTVV.

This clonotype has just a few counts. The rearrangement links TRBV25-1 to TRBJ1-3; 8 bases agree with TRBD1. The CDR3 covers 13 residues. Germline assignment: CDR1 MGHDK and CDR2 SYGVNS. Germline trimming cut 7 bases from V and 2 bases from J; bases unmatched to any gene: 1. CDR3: CASKDRAGNTIYF. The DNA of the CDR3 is TGTGCCAGCAAGGACAGGGCTGGAAACACCATATATTTT.

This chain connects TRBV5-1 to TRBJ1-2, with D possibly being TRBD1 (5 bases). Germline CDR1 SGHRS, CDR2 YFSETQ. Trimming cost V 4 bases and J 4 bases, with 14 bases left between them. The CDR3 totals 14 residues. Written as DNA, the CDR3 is TGCGCCAGCAGCCCCGGAGGGACGGCCTATGGCTACACCTTC. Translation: CASSPGGTAYGYTF.

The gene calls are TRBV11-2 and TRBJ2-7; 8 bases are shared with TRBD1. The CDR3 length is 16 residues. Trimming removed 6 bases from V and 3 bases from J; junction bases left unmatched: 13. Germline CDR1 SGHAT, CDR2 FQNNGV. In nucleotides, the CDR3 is TGTGCCAGCAGACCCTTAAGGTGGGACAGGAACTACGAGCAGTACTTC. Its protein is CASRPLRWDRNYEQYF.

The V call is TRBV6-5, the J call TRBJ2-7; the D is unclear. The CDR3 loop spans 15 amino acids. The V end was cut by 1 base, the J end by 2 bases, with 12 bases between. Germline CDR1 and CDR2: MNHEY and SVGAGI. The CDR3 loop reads CASSYYLGSPYEQYF. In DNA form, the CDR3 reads TGTGCCAGCAGTTACTATCTGGGCAGCCCCTACGAGCAGTACTTC.

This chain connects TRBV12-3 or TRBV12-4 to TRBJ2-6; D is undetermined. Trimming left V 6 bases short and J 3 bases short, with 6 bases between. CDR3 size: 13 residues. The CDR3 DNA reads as TGTGCCAGCAGAGTCCATGGGGCCAACGTCCTGACTTTC. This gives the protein CASRVHGANVLTF.

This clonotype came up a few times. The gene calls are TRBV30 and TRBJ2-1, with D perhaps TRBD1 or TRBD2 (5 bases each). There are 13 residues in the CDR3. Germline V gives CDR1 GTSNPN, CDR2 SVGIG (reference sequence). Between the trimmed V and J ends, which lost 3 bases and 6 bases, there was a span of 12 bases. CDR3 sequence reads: CAWSAGTGNEQFF. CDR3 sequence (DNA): TGTGCCTGGAGCGCCGGGACGGGCAATGAGCAGTTCTTC.

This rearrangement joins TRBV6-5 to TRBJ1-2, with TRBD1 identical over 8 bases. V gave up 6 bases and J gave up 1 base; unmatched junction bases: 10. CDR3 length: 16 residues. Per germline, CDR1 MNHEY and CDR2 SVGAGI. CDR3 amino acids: CASRAGQGFLNYGYTF. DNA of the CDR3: TGTGCCAGCAGGGCCGGACAGGGATTTCTTAACTATGGCTACACCTTC.

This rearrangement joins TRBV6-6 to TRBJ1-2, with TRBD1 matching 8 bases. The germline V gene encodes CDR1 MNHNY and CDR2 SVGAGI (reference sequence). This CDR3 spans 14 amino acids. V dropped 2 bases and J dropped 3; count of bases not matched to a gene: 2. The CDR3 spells CASSYLTGDYGYTF. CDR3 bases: TGTGCCAGCAGTTACCTGACAGGGGACTATGGCTACACCTTC.

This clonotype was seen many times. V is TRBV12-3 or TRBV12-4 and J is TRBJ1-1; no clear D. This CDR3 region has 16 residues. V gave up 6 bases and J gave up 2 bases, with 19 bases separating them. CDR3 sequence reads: CASRQLSGSSNTEAFF. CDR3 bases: TGTGCCAGCAGGCAACTATCGGGTTCCTCAAACACTGAAGCTTTCTTT.

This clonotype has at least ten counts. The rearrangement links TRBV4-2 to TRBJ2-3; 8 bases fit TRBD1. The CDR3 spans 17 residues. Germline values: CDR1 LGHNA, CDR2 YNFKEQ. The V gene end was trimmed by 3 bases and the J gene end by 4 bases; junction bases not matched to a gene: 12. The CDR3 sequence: CASSQGRSDRAPDTQYF. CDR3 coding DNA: TGTGCCAGCAGCCAGGGACGTTCGGACAGGGCCCCAGATACGCAGTATTTT.

The CDR3 reads CAISGLTGELFF. The CDR3 DNA is TGTGCCATCAGTGGACTCACCGGGGAGCTGTTTTTT. The V and J genes are TRBV10-3 and TRBJ2-2; D ambiguous. The V gene lost 4 bases and the J gene lost 4 bases, with 4 bases spanning the gap. This CDR3 comprises 12 residues. The V gene's germline CDR1 is ENHRY and CDR2 SYGVKD.